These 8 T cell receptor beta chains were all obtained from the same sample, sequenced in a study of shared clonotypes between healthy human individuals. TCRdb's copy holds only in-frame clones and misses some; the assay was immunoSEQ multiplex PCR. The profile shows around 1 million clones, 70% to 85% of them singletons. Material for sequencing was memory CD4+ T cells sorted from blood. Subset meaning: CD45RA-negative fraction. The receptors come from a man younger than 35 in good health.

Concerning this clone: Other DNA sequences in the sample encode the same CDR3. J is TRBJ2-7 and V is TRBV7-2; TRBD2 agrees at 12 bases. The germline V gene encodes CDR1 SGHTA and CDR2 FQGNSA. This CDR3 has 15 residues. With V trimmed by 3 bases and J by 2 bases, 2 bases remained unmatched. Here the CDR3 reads CASSFGLAGTYEQYF. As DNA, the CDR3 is TGTGCCAGCAGCTTTGGACTAGCGGGGACCTACGAGCAGTACTTC.

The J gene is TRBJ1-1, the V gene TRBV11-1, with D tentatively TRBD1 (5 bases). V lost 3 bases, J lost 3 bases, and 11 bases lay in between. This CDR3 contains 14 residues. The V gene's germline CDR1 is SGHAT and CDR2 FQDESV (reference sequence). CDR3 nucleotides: TGTGCCAGCAGCTTCGGAGCGGGGGACACTGAAGCTTTCTTT. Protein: CASSFGAGDTEAFF.

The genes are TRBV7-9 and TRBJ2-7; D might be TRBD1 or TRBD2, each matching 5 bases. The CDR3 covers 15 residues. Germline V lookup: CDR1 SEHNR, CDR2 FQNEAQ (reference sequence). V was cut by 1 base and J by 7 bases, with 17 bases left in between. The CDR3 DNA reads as TGTGCCAGCAGCTTAGAAGTGGGGACCCCGGGGGAGCAGTACTTC. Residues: CASSLEVGTPGEQYF.

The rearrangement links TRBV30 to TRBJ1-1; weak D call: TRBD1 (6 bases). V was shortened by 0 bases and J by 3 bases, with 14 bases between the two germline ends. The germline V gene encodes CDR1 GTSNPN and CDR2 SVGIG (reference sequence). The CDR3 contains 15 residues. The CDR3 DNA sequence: TGTGCCTGGAGTGTAGGTCGGGGGGCTCACACTGAAGCTTTCTTT. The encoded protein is CAWSVGRGAHTEAFF.

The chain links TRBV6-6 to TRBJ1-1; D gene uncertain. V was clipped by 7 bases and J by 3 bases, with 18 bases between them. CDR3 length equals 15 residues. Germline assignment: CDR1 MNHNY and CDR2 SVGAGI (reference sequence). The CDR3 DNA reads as TGTGCCAGCATAGGGTCAGGACCACCACACACTGAAGCTTTCTTT. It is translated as CASIGSGPPHTEAFF.

CDR3 sequence: CASRTLGQGSYEQYF. CDR3 sequence (DNA): TGTGCCAGCAGAACTTTGGGACAGGGCTCCTACGAGCAGTACTTC. The chain joins TRBV6-5 to TRBJ2-7; 9 bases map to TRBD1. Germline assignment: CDR1 MNHEY and CDR2 SVGAGI. The CDR3 sequence is 15 residues long. V lost 6 bases to trimming and J lost 0 bases; unmatched junction nucleotides: 6.

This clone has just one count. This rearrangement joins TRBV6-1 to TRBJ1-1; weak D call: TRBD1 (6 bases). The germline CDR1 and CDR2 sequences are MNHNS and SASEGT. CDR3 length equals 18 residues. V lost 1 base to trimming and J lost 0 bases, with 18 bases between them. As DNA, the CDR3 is TGTGCCAGCAGTGAAGTTAGGGGGGCACAATTCATGAACACTGAAGCTTTCTTT. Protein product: CASSEVRGAQFMNTEAFF.

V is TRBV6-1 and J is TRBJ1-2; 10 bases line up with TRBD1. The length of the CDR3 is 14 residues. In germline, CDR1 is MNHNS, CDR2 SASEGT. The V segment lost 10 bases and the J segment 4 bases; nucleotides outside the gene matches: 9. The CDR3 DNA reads TGTGCCACCCTGGGGGACAGGGGAGGCTATGGCTACACCTTC. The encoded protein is CATLGDRGGYGYTF.